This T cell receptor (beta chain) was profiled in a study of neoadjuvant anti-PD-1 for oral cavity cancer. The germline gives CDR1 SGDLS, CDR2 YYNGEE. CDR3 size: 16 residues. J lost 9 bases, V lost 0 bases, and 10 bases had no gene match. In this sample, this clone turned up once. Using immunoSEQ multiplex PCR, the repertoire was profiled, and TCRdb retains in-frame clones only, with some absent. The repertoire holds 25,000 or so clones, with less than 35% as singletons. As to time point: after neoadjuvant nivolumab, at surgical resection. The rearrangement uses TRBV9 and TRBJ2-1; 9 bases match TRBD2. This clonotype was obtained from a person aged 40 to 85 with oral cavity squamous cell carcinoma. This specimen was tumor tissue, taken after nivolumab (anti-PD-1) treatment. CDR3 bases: TGTGCCAGCAGCGTAGGAGTTAGCGGGGGAAGAGGTGAGCAGTTCTTC. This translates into CASSVGVSGGRGEQFF.